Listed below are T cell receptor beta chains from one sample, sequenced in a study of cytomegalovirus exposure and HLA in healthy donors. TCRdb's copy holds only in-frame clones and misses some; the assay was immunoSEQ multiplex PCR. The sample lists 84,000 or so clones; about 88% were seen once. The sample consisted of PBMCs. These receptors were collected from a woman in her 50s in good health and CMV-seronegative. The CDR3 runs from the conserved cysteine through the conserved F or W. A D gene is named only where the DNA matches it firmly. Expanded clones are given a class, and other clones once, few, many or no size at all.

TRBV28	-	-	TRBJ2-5	TGTGCCAGCATGTCAGGTTTCCAAGAGACCCAGTACTTC	CASMSGFQETQYF
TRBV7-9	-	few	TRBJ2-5	TGTGCCAGCAGCGACGGGGGGCCCCAAGAGACCCAGTACTTC	CASSDGGPQETQYF
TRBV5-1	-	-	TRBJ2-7	TGCGCCAGCACACGGGACACGTCCTACGAGCAGTACTTC	CASTRDTSYEQYF
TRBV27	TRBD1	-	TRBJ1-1	TGTGCCAGCATCCCCCGGGACAGGGGGCGAGTGGCTTTCTTT	CASIPRDRGRVAFF
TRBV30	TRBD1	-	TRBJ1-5	TGTGCCTGGAAGGAGCACAGGGGACATTTGGGCAATCAGCCCCAGCATTTT	CAWKEHRGHLGNQPQHF
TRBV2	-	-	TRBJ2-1	TGTGCCAGCAGTGAAGCTGGGCTAGCCCGAGAGAATGAGCAGTTCTTC	CASSEAGLARENEQFF
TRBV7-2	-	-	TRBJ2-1	TGTGCCAGCAGCTTAGGATTACTAGCTTCTAGCTCCTACAATGAGCAGTTCTTC	CASSLGLLASSSYNEQFF
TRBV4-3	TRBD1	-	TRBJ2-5	TGCGCCAGCAGCCAAGGGACAGGGGGCAGTCTGGAGACCCAGTACTTC	CASSQGTGGSLETQYF
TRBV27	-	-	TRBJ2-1	TGTGCCAGCAGTTTTTTTAGTGAGCAGTTCTTC	CASSFFSEQFF
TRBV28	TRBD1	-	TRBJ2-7	TGTGCCAGCAGTTTGGGGACAGGGCGTACCTACGAGCAGTACTTC	CASSLGTGRTYEQYF
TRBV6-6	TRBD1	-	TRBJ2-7	TGTGCCAGCAGTAACGGACAGGGAAGGGCCTACGAGCAGTACTTC	CASSNGQGRAYEQYF
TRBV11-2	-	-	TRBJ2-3	TGTGCCAGCAGCTCCGCGGACTTGGGCGCAGATACGCAGTATTTT	CASSSADLGADTQYF
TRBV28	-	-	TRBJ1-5	TGTGCCAGCAGGGCTCCGTGGCTAGAGCAGCCCCAGCATTTT	CASRAPWLEQPQHF
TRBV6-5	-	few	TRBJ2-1	TGTGCCAGCAGGGGAATGGTGGAGGCTGAGCAGTTCTTC	CASRGMVEAEQFF
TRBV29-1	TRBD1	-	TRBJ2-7	TGCAGCGTTGAAACAGGGGGCACCTACGAGCAGTACTTC	CSVETGGTYEQYF
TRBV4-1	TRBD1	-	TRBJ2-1	TGCGCCAGCAGCGCAAGCCGAGACAGGGACAATGAGCAGTTCTTC	CASSASRDRDNEQFF
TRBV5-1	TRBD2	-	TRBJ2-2	TGCGCCAGCAGCTTGGACGGGAGGGCCAACACCGGGGAGCTGTTTTTT	CASSLDGRANTGELFF
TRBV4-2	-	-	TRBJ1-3	TGTGCCAGCAGCCAGCACACAGGCGGTGGAAACACCATATATTTT	CASSQHTGGGNTIYF
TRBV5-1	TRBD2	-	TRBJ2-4	TGCGCCAGCAGCTTGGCGGGGGGGCGAGGGGTAGGAGAAAACATTCAGTACTTC	CASSLAGGRGVGENIQYF
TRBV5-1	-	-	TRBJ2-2	TGCGCCAGCAGCTTCGGGCAGGGGAACACCGGGGAGCTGTTTTTT	CASSFGQGNTGELFF
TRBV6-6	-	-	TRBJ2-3	TGTGCCAGCAGTTTATTAGCGGCCACAGATACGCAGTATTTT	CASSLLAATDTQYF
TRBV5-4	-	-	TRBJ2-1	TGTGCCAGCAGCTTGGTAGTCGGGCCGGGGGAGAATGAGCAGTTCTTC	CASSLVVGPGENEQFF
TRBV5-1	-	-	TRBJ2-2	TGCGCCAGCAGCCCAGGCGACGGAACCGGGGAGCTGTTTTTT	CASSPGDGTGELFF
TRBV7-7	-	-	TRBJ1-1	TGTGCTAGCAGCTTACGAGAGAACACTGAAGCTTTCTTT	CASSLRENTEAFF
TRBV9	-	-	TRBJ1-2	TGTGCCAGCAGCGAGACAGCGGGACGGAGTAAGTTCCCGGAGGGCTACACCTTC	CASSETAGRSKFPEGYTF
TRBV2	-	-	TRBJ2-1	TGTGCCAGCAGGTACGACGAGGACAATGAGCAGTTCTTC	CASRYDEDNEQFF
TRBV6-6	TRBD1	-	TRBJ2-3	TGTGCCAGCAGCACAGGGGTGGAGACAGATACGCAGTATTTT	CASSTGVETDTQYF
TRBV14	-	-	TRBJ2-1	TGTGCCAGCAGCCAAGGAATCCGGGGAGTAGCTTCCTACAATGAGCAGTTCTTC	CASSQGIRGVASYNEQFF
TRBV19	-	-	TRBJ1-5	TGTGCCAGTAGTATCGCAGGGTACCAGCCCCAGCATTTT	CASSIAGYQPQHF
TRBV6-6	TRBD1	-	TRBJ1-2	TGTGCCAGCAGTTACACCCGGGACAGGGAGGGCTACACCTTC	CASSYTRDREGYTF
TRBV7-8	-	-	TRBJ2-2	TGTGCCAGCAGCTTAGAGCGGGCAGGACCGAACACCGGGGAGCTGTTTTTT	CASSLERAGPNTGELFF
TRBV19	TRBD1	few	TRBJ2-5	TGTGCCAGTAGTACGGGACAGGGTTACACCGAAGAGACCCAGTACTTC	CASSTGQGYTEETQYF
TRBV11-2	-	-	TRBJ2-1	TGTGCCAGCAGCTTAGCCCCGACTAGTCTACTCCGGCATGAGCAGTTCTTC	CASSLAPTSLLRHEQFF
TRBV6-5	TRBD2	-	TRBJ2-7	TGTGCCAGCAGGACTAGCGGGAGCCTATACGAGCAGTACTTC	CASRTSGSLYEQYF
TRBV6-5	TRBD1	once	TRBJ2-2	TGTGCCAGCAGCACGGGACAGGGGAACACCGGGGAGCTGTTTTTT	CASSTGQGNTGELFF
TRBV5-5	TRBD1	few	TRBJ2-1	TGTGCCAGCAGCTCGGGACAGGGAGGGTACAATGAGCAGTTCTTC	CASSSGQGGYNEQFF
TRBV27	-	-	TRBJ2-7	TGTGCCAGCAGTTTAAGGGGGGGAACCTACGAGCAGTACTTC	CASSLRGGTYEQYF
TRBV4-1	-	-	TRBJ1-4	TGCGCCAGCAGCCAAGAAGGGACACCTGCAACTAATGAAAAACTGTTTTTT	CASSQEGTPATNEKLFF
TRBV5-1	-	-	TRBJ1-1	TGCGCCAGCAGCTTGGGGCAGGGGTCTGAAGCTTTCTTT	CASSLGQGSEAFF
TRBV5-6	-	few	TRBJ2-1	TGTGCCAGCAGCTCACCAGAGGATCGGGAGTTCTTC	CASSSPEDREFF
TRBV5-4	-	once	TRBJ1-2	TGTGCCAGCAGCTTGAGGACAGCCCCTCACTATGGCTACACCTTC	CASSLRTAPHYGYTF
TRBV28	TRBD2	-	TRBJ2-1	TGTGCCAGCAGCCAGGGACTAGCGGGTGCTATGGACCCCTACAATGAGCAGTTCTTC	CASSQGLAGAMDPYNEQFF
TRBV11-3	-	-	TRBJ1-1	TGTGCCAGCAGCTTTGGAGTGGGACTTGAAGCTTTCTTT	CASSFGVGLEAFF
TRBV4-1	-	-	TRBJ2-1	TGCGCCAGCAGCCCGTGGGAACGGGGCTACAATGAGCAGTTCTTC	CASSPWERGYNEQFF
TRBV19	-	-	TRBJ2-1	TGTGCCAGTAGTCGACAGCTCAATATAGAAGCTGGCTACAATGAGCAGTTCTTC	CASSRQLNIEAGYNEQFF
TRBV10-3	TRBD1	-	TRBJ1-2	TGTGCCATCAGTGCATGGCAGGGGGCTATCTATGGCTACACCTTC	CAISAWQGAIYGYTF
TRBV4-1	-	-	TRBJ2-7	TGCGCCAGCAGCCAAGGACTAATATTGGAGCCCTCCGAGCAGTACTTC	CASSQGLILEPSEQYF
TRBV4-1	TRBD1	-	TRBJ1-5	TGCGCCAGCAGCCTCGCAGGGGGACGTCAGCCCCAGCATTTT	CASSLAGGRQPQHF
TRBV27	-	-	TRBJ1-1	TGTGCCAGCAGCCAACTTCCGGACACTGAAGCTTTCTTT	CASSQLPDTEAFF
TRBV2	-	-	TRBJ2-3	TGTGCCAGCAGTGATTGGGTCGGGAGTGGCGCAGATACGCAGTATTTT	CASSDWVGSGADTQYF
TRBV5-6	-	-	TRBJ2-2	TGTGCCAGTGGGGGCTCGGTAACCGGGGAGCTGTTTTTT	CASGGSVTGELFF
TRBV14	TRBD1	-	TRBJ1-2	TGTGCCAGCAGCCAGATGAACAGGGGCGGTGGCTACACCTTC	CASSQMNRGGGYTF
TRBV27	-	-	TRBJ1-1	TGTGCCAGCAGTTTGGGGAGAGTTAACACTGAAGCTTTCTTT	CASSLGRVNTEAFF
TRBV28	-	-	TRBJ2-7	TGTGCCAGCAGTTCGAACAGGGGGGGGACCTACGAGCAGTACTTC	CASSSNRGGTYEQYF